A single sample is the source of the 15 T cell receptor beta chains below, sequenced in a study of patients and donors after allogeneic stem cell transplantation. MiXCR, run by TCRdb on the RT-PCR reads, gives a single entry per CDR3 protein. The repertoire holds about 960,000 distinct CDR3 sequences, with about a sixth as singletons. The specimen sequenced was blood, either unsorted or a sorted T cell fraction (not recorded which). The receptors stem from a human donor who was either an allogeneic HSCT recipient or a stem cell or donor lymphocyte infusion donor (not recorded which). It is not recorded whose cells these are; they may come from a transplant donor.

The chain links TRBV24-1 to TRBJ1-5; possible D gene TRBD1, 6 bases. V was trimmed by 8 bases and J by 1 base, leaving 8 bases between them. The V gene's germline CDR1 is KGHDR and CDR2 SFDVKD. The CDR3 totals 13 residues. Here the CDR3 reads CATNQGSNQPQHF. The CDR3 DNA reads as TGTGCCACCAATCAGGGGAGCAATCAGCCCCAGCATTTT.

This clonotype has just a few counts. This clone may be a read error of a much larger clone one base away. The V and J genes are TRBV5-1 and TRBJ1-1; D might be TRBD1 (5 bases). Trimming cost V 3 bases and J 0 bases, with 9 bases left between them. CDR1 is SGHRS, CDR2 YFSETQ, per germline. The CDR3 is 14 amino acids. The CDR3 here is CASSSTVLNTEAFF. The CDR3 DNA is TGCGCCAGCAGCTCGACAGTTTTGAACACTGAAGCTTTCTTT.

This clonotype was observed a handful of times. J is TRBJ2-7 and V is TRBV10-3; D uncertain. V was pared by 2 bases and J by 2 bases, with 10 bases between. CDR1 is ENHRY and CDR2 is SYGVKD in the germline V gene. This CDR3 contains 14 residues. In DNA form, the CDR3 reads TGTGCCATCAGTGAGGTCAGTCCCACCTACGAGCAGTACTTC. Translated: CAISEVSPTYEQYF.

V is TRBV4-3 and J is TRBJ1-5; D is undetermined. V lost 4 bases, J lost 6 bases, and 13 bases lay in between. Germline values: CDR1 LGHNA, CDR2 YSLEER. The CDR3 covers 14 residues. In nucleotides, the CDR3 is TGCGCCAGCAGCCTACAGACCGTGCGTCAGCCCCAGCATTTT. Residues: CASSLQTVRQPQHF.

A few counts support this clonotype. In DNA form, the CDR3 reads TGTGCCAGCAGCCCACTTTTAGCGGGGGGCACCGGGGAGCTGTTTTTT. Translation gives CASSPLLAGGTGELFF. The gene calls are TRBV9 and TRBJ2-2, with TRBD2 identical over 10 bases. V dropped 4 bases and J dropped 4; count of bases not matched to a gene: 7. CDR3 length: 16 residues. Germline V CDR1 and CDR2: SGDLS, YYNGEE.

This chain joins TRBV6-1 and TRBJ1-2; D call uncertain. Germline loops: CDR1 MNHNS, CDR2 SASEGT. This CDR3 is built from 15 residues. Trimming cost V 3 bases and J 4 bases, with 15 bases left between them. CDR3 nucleotide sequence: TGTGCCAGCAGTGACGGTATCAGGAGATCCTATGGCTACACCTTC. Amino acids: CASSDGIRRSYGYTF.

The rearrangement joins TRBV2 to TRBJ2-1, with D unresolved. The CDR3 runs 14 residues. CDR1 and CDR2 (germline): SNHLY, FYNNEI. The V and J ends lost 3 bases and 1 base respectively, with 7 bases between them. This CDR3 is CASSDGYSYNEQFF. CDR3 sequence (DNA): TGTGCCAGCAGTGATGGCTATTCCTACAATGAGCAGTTCTTC.

V usage is TRBV20-1 and J usage is TRBJ1-6; D unclear. The CDR3 is 16 residues long. Germline CDR1 reads DFQATT; CDR2 reads SNEGSKA (reference sequence). The ends were cut back, 3 bases at V and 8 bases at J, with 20 bases in the middle. The CDR3 DNA sequence: TGCAGTGCTAGGGTAAAGATTCCTGCGGGAGATTCACCCCTCCACTTT. As protein: CSARVKIPAGDSPLHF.

The chain links TRBV20-1 to TRBJ2-7; 9 bases line up with TRBD1. The germline CDR1 and CDR2 sequences are DFQATT and SNEGSKA (reference sequence). The CDR3 is 12 residues long. Losses at the gene ends were 0 bases for V and 12 bases for J; bases not matched to a gene: 6. CDR3 in DNA: TGCAGTGCTAGAGAAGGGGGACAGGGACCGTACTTC. Protein sequence: CSAREGGQGPYF.

This clonotype was seen a handful of times. This sequence joins TRBV4-3 and TRBJ2-5; 10 nucleotides agree with TRBD1. The V gene end was trimmed by 3 bases and the J gene end by 7 bases; junction bases not matched to a gene: 5. The CDR3 is 14 residues long. The germline gives CDR1 LGHNA, CDR2 YSLEER. Here the CDR3 DNA reads TGCGCCAGCAGCCACGGACAGGGGGAGATGACCCAGTACTTC. This encodes CASSHGQGEMTQYF.

The genes are TRBV24-1 and TRBJ2-3, with 9 positions matching TRBD1. Unmatched junction bases numbered 5, after V lost 5 bases and J lost 3 bases. The germline CDR1 and CDR2 sequences are KGHDR and SFDVKD. The CDR3 loop spans 15 amino acids. The DNA of the CDR3 is TGTGCCACCAGTGCCGGACAGGGGACAACAGATACGCAGTATTTT. The encoded protein is CATSAGQGTTDTQYF.

This clonotype was observed at least ten times. DNA of the CDR3: TGCGCCAGCAGCTTGGCTGGGGACTCCTACAATGAGCAGTTCTTC. It specifies CASSLAGDSYNEQFF. The chain carries TRBV5-1 and TRBJ2-1; D unresolved. Looked up from germline, CDR1 is SGHRS and CDR2 is YFSETQ. Deletions cut 0 bases from V and 0 bases from J, with 7 bases between. The CDR3 sequence is 15 residues long.

This clonotype was recorded a few times. This chain joins TRBV6-1 and TRBJ2-3; no firm D call. Germline V gene lookup returns CDR1 MNHNS and CDR2 SASEGT. The CDR3 consists of 14 residues. V lost 7 bases, J lost 11 bases, and 22 bases lay in between. The DNA for the CDR3 is TGTGCCAGCAATGGCCGCCTCAACTTAGGCGGGCAGTATTTT. Its protein product is CASNGRLNLGGQYF.

The chain couples TRBV11-2 to TRBJ1-3, with D hard to call. The germline V gene has CDR1 SGHAT and CDR2 FQNNGV. The CDR3 extends over 19 amino acids. Trimming removed 5 bases from V and 0 bases from J, with 23 bases in between. CDR3 region: CASSGRLEGTEISGNTIYF. The DNA of the CDR3 is TGTGCCAGCAGCGGACGTTTGGAGGGCACCGAGATCTCTGGAAACACCATATATTTT.

This chain joins TRBV9 and TRBJ2-2, with D possibly matching TRBD1 (5 bases). The CDR3 totals 14 residues. The V and J ends lost 1 base and 7 bases respectively, with 11 bases between them. Germline V gene data show CDR1 as SGDLS and CDR2 as YYNGEE. The CDR3 reads CASSVLSGRGELFF. CDR3 DNA: TGTGCCAGCAGCGTATTATCAGGGCGCGGGGAGCTGTTTTTT.